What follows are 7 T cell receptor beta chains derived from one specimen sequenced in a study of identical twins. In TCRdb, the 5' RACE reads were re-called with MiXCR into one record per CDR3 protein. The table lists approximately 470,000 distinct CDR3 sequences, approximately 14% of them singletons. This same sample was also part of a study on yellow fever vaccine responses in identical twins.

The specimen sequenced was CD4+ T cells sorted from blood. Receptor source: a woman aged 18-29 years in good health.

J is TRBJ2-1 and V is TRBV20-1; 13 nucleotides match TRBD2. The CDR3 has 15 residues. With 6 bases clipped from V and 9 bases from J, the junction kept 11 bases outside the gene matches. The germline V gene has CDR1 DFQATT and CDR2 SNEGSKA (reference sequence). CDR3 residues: CSAGTSGNVLGEQFF. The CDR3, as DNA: TGCAGTGCAGGGACTAGCGGGAATGTTCTCGGTGAGCAGTTCTTC.

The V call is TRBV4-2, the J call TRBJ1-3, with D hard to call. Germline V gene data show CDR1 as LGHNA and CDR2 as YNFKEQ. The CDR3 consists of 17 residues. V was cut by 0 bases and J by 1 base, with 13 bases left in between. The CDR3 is CASSQDPTATSGNTIYF. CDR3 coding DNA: TGTGCCAGCAGCCAAGATCCCACCGCGACTTCTGGAAACACCATATATTTT.

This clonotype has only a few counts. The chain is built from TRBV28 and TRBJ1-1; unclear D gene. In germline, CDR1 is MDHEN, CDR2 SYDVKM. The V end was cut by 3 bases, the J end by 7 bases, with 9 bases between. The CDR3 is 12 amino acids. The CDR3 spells CASSLRPGEAFF. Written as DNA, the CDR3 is TGTGCCAGCAGTTTGCGACCGGGTGAAGCTTTCTTT.

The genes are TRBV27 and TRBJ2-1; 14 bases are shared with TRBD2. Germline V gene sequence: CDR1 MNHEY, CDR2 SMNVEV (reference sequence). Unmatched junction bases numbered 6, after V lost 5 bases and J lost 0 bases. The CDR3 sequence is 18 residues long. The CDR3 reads CASSMTSGGGISYNEQFF. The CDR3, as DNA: TGTGCCAGCAGTATGACTAGCGGGGGGGGGATCTCCTACAATGAGCAGTTCTTC.

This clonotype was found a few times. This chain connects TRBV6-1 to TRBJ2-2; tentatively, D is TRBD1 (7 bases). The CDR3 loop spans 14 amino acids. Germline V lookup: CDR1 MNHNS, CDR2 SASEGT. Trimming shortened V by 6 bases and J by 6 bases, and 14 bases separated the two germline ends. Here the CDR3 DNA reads TGTGCCAGCAGGCGGGGACAGTTCGCCGGGGAGCTGTTTTTT. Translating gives CASRRGQFAGELFF.

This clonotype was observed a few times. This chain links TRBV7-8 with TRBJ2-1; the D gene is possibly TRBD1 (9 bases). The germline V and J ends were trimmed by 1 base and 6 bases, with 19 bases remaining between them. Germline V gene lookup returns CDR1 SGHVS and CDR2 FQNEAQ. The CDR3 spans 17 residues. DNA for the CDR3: TGTGCCAGCAGCTTAGTGTTAGCGGGACAGGGCTCCAATGAGCAGTTCTTC. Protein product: CASSLVLAGQGSNEQFF.

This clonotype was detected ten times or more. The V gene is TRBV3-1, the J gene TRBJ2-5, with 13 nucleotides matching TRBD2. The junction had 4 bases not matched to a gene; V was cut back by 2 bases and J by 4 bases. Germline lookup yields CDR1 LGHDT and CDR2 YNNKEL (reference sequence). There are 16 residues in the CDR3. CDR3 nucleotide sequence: TGTGCCAGCAGCCAAAGGACTAGCGGGAGAAGAGAGACCCAGTACTTC. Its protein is CASSQRTSGRRETQYF.